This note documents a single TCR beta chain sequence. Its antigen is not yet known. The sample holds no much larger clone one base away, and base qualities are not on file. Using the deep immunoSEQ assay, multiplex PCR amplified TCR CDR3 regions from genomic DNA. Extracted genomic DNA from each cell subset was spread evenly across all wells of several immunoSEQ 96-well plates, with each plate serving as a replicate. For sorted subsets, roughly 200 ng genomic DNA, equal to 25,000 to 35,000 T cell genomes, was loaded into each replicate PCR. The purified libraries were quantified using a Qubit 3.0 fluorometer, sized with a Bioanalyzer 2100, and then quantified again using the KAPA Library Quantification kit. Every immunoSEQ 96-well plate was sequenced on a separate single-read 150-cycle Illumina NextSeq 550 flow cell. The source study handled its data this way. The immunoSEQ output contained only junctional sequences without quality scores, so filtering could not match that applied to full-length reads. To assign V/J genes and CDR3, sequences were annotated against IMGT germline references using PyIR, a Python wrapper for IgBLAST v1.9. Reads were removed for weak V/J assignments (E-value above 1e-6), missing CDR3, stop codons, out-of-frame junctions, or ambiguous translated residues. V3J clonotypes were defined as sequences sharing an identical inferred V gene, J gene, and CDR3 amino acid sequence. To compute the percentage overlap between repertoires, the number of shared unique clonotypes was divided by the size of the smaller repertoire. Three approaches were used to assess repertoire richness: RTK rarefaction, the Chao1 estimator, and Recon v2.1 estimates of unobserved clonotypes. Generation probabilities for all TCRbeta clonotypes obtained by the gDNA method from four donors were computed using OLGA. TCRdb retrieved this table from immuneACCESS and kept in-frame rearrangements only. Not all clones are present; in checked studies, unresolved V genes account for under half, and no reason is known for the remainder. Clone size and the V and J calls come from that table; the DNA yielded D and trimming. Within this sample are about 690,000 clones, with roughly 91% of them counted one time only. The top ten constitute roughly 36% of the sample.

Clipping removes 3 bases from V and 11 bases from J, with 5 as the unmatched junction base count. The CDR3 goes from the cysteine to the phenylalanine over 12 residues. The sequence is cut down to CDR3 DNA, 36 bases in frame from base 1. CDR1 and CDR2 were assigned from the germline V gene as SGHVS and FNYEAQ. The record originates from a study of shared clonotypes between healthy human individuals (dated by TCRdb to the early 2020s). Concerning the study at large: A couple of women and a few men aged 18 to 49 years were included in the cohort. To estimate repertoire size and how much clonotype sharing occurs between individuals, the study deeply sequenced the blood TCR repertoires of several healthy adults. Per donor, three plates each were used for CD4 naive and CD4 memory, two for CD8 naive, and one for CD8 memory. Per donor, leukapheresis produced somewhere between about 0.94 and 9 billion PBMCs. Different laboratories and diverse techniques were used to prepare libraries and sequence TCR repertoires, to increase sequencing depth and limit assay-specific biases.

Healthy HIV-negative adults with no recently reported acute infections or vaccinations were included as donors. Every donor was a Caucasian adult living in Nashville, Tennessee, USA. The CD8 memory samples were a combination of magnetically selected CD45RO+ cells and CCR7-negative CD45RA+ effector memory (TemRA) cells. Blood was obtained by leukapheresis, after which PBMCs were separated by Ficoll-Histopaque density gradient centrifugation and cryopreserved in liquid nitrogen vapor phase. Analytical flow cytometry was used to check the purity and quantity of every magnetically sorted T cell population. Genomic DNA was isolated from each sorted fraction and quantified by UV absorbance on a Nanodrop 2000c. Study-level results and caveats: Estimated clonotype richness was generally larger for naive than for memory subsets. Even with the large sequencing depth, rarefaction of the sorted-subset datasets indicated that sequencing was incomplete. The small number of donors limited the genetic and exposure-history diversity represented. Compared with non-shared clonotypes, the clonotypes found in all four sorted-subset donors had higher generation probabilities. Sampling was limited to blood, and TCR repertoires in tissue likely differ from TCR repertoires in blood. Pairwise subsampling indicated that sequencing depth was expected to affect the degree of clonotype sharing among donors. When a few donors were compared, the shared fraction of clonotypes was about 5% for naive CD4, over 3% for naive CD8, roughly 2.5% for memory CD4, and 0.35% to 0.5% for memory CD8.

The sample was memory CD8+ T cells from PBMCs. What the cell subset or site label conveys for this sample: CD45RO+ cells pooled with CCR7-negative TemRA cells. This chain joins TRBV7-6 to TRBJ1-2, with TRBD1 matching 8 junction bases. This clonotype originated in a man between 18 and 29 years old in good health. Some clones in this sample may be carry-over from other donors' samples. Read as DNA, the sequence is TGTGCCAGCAGCTTGGGACAGGAATTTTACACCTTC. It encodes CASSLGQEFYTF.